A selection of T cell receptor beta chains follows, all from one sample in a study of cytomegalovirus exposure and HLA in healthy donors. Repertoires were generated with immunoSEQ multiplex PCR, while TCRdb's copy carries only in-frame clones and drops some. The sample lists 350,000 or so clones; 86% were seen once. The specimen sequenced was PBMCs. Receptor source: a woman aged 18-29 years in good health and CMV-seronegative. CDR3s leave out the opening cysteine and the closing phenylalanine or tryptophan. The order of the fields is J gene, V gene, CDR3 protein.

>TRBJ2-2|TRBV5-1
ASSSRTPNTGELF
>TRBJ1-4|TRBV19
ASRQGYLNEKLF
>TRBJ2-1|TRBV5-1
ASSLVPGGTGNEQF
>TRBJ1-2|TRBV19
ASTPTGSGYGYT
>TRBJ1-2|TRBV2
ASKAGDNYGYT
>TRBJ1-3|TRBV19
ASSARDRLFWD
>TRBJ2-5|TRBV29-1
SVERDRGPTAQY
>TRBJ2-7|TRBV6-5
ASSYKSGYEQY
>TRBJ1-3|TRBV19
ASTTTGLISGNTIY
>TRBJ1-5|TRBV27
ASSKEGASNQPQH
>TRBJ2-7|TRBV28
ASSPDGTPLYEQY
>TRBJ2-7|TRBV27
ASSLSGGLAAHYEQY
>TRBJ2-7|TRBV27
ASSPDSSSYEQY
>TRBJ1-4|TRBV6-1
ASRWTPNEKLF
>TRBJ2-7|TRBV28
ASIGSGRSYEQY
>TRBJ1-2|TRBV6-5
ASRLGGARYT
>TRBJ2-7|TRBV7-2
ASSLQGRDYEQY
>TRBJ2-7|TRBV4-2
ASSQYWRLYEQY
>TRBJ2-7|TRBV11-1
ASSPRRGSYEQY
>TRBJ2-2|TRBV30
AWSVGAFGELF
>TRBJ1-3|TRBV7-2
ASSRGQSTIY
>TRBJ1-5|TRBV1
TSSRGGRTPDVQPQH
>TRBJ1-2|TRBV7-9
ASSLTPFYGYT
>TRBJ2-7|TRBV7-9
ASSLAGGSPSYEQY
>TRBJ1-3|TRBV6-6
ASQGNTIY
>TRBJ1-3|TRBV2
ASSEAGGKTGNTIY
>TRBJ1-5|TRBV4-2
ASSQDRGNQPQH
>TRBJ2-3|TRBV10-3
AIQDSASTDTQY
>TRBJ2-7|TRBV2
ASSEQGGEQY
>TRBJ1-1|TRBV6-5
ASSYRPEDTEAF
>TRBJ1-2|TRBV4-1
ASSRGQGGYGYT
>TRBJ2-1|TRBV28
ASSPTNLAGDRHEQF
>TRBJ2-3|TRBV4-1
ASSPGVALITDTQY
>TRBJ1-1|TRBV12-5
ASGLVNGNTEAF
>TRBJ2-3|TRBV4-1
ASSQDLSGRAKNTQY
>TRBJ1-2|TRBV7-2
ASSLPTALYGYT